This is a list of T cell receptor beta chains from one sample in a study of Ad26.COV2.S vaccination and SARS-CoV-2 variants. Some clones are missing from TCRdb's copy, which holds only in-frame ones; the method was immunoSEQ multiplex PCR. In the table there are 350,000 to 400,000 clones, approximately 86% of which are singletons. The sequences come from peripheral blood, collected in a trial of Ad26.COV2.S vaccine versus placebo. The receptors were gathered from a person aged 18-60 years who received the Ad26.COV2.S COVID-19 vaccine or a placebo. CDR3s include the opening cysteine and the closing phenylalanine or tryptophan. Fields, in order: clone size, D gene, J gene, V gene, CDR3 protein, CDR3 DNA. The D gene is left open where the match is weak. Only part of the rows carry a size: once, few, many, or a class if the clone is expanded.

clone_size: -; d_call: -; j_call: TRBJ2-3; v_call: TRBV5-1; cdr3_aa: CASSLLQGWNTQYF; cdr3_nt: TGCGCCAGCAGCCTGTTACAGGGATGGAATACGCAGTATTTT
clone_size: -; d_call: -; j_call: TRBJ2-3; v_call: TRBV5-1; cdr3_aa: CASSKDISGTDTQYF; cdr3_nt: TGCGCCAGCAGCAAAGACATATCCGGCACAGATACGCAGTATTTT
clone_size: -; d_call: -; j_call: TRBJ2-5; v_call: TRBV30; cdr3_aa: CAWRQKEAGRETQYF; cdr3_nt: TGTGCCTGGAGACAAAAAGAAGCAGGGAGGGAGACCCAGTACTTC
clone_size: -; d_call: TRBD2; j_call: TRBJ2-5; v_call: TRBV3-1/TRBV3-2; cdr3_aa: CASSRTGGGGETQYF; cdr3_nt: TGTGCCAGCAGCCGAACCGGGGGGGGCGGAGAGACCCAGTACTTC
clone_size: -; d_call: -; j_call: TRBJ2-6; v_call: TRBV7-9; cdr3_aa: CASSRIPVTGISGANVLTF; cdr3_nt: TGTGCCAGCAGCAGAATCCCCGTGACAGGCATCTCTGGGGCCAACGTCCTGACTTTC
clone_size: -; d_call: -; j_call: TRBJ2-5; v_call: TRBV6-2/TRBV6-3; cdr3_aa: CASSYEGPQETQYF; cdr3_nt: TGTGCCAGCAGTTACGAGGGTCCCCAAGAGACCCAGTACTTC
clone_size: -; d_call: -; j_call: TRBJ1-1; v_call: TRBV25-1; cdr3_aa: CASRIGNTEAFF; cdr3_nt: TGTGCCAGCAGAATAGGGAACACTGAAGCTTTCTTT
clone_size: -; d_call: TRBD2; j_call: TRBJ2-2; v_call: TRBV9; cdr3_aa: CASSAPTSGDPNTGELFF; cdr3_nt: TGTGCCAGCAGCGCGCCGACTAGCGGGGATCCGAACACCGGGGAGCTGTTTTTT
clone_size: -; d_call: -; j_call: TRBJ2-5; v_call: TRBV20-1; cdr3_aa: CSARLGETQYF; cdr3_nt: TGCAGTGCTAGATTGGGGGAGACCCAGTACTTC
clone_size: once; d_call: -; j_call: TRBJ1-2; v_call: TRBV2; cdr3_aa: CASIRLMNGYTF; cdr3_nt: TGTGCCAGCATCCGTTTGATGAATGGCTACACCTTC
clone_size: -; d_call: TRBD1; j_call: TRBJ1-1; v_call: TRBV18; cdr3_aa: CASSPLTGEAFF; cdr3_nt: TGTGCCAGCTCACCGCTAACAGGGGAGGCTTTCTTT
clone_size: -; d_call: -; j_call: TRBJ2-3; v_call: TRBV30; cdr3_aa: CAWSVGRIYTDTQYF; cdr3_nt: TGTGCCTGGAGTGTGGGCCGGATTTACACAGATACGCAGTATTTT
clone_size: -; d_call: -; j_call: TRBJ2-5; v_call: TRBV27; cdr3_aa: CASSRTGTRQETQYF; cdr3_nt: TGTGCCAGCAGCCGGACCGGGACGAGACAAGAGACCCAGTACTTC
clone_size: once; d_call: -; j_call: TRBJ1-5; v_call: TRBV5-6; cdr3_aa: CASSSGRDTQPQHF; cdr3_nt: TGTGCCAGCAGCTCGGGCAGGGACACTCAGCCCCAGCATTTT
clone_size: -; d_call: -; j_call: TRBJ1-2; v_call: TRBV6-5; cdr3_aa: CASSYPPPLGGYTF; cdr3_nt: TGTGCCAGCAGTTACCCCCCACCGCTTGGAGGCTACACCTTC
clone_size: -; d_call: -; j_call: TRBJ1-5; v_call: TRBV10-3; cdr3_aa: CAISDYSGNQPQHF; cdr3_nt: TGTGCCATCAGTGACTATAGCGGCAATCAGCCCCAGCATTTT
clone_size: -; d_call: -; j_call: TRBJ1-6; v_call: TRBV7-2; cdr3_aa: CASSLVRSSYNSPLHF; cdr3_nt: TGTGCCAGCAGCTTAGTGCGGAGCTCCTATAATTCACCCCTCCACTTT
clone_size: once; d_call: -; j_call: TRBJ1-2; v_call: TRBV10-2; cdr3_aa: CASSESGNYGYTF; cdr3_nt: TGCGCCAGCAGTGAGTCGGGAAACTATGGCTACACCTTC
clone_size: -; d_call: -; j_call: TRBJ1-3; v_call: TRBV12-5; cdr3_aa: CASVRTGSWGNTIYF; cdr3_nt: TGTGCTAGTGTCCGAACAGGGAGTTGGGGAAACACCATATATTTT
clone_size: -; d_call: -; j_call: TRBJ1-1; v_call: TRBV5-5; cdr3_aa: CASSFARSDTEAFF; cdr3_nt: TGTGCCAGCAGCTTCGCTAGGTCAGACACTGAAGCTTTCTTT
clone_size: -; d_call: -; j_call: TRBJ1-3; v_call: TRBV7-9; cdr3_aa: CASSSGEVTGNTIYF; cdr3_nt: TGTGCCAGCAGCTCCGGGGAAGTTACTGGAAACACCATATATTTT
clone_size: -; d_call: -; j_call: TRBJ2-1; v_call: TRBV24-1; cdr3_aa: CATSDRRLVQYNEQFF; cdr3_nt: TGTGCCACCAGTGATCGGAGACTGGTGCAATACAATGAGCAGTTCTTC
clone_size: -; d_call: -; j_call: TRBJ1-1; v_call: TRBV19; cdr3_aa: CASSIVSENTEAFF; cdr3_nt: TGTGCCAGTAGTATAGTATCGGAGAACACTGAAGCTTTCTTT
clone_size: -; d_call: -; j_call: TRBJ2-1; v_call: TRBV6-2/TRBV6-3; cdr3_aa: CASSAPWGWNEQFF; cdr3_nt: TGTGCCAGCAGTGCGCCGTGGGGGTGGAATGAGCAGTTCTTC
clone_size: -; d_call: -; j_call: TRBJ2-1; v_call: TRBV6-5; cdr3_aa: CASSYQTSSYNEQFF; cdr3_nt: TGTGCCAGCAGTTACCAGACTAGTTCGTACAATGAGCAGTTCTTC
clone_size: -; d_call: -; j_call: TRBJ1-4; v_call: TRBV2; cdr3_aa: CASSGAANEKLFF; cdr3_nt: TGTGCCAGCAGTGGGGCAGCTAATGAAAAACTGTTTTTT
clone_size: -; d_call: -; j_call: TRBJ2-2; v_call: TRBV2; cdr3_aa: CASSELGVLTGELFF; cdr3_nt: TGTGCCAGCAGTGAACTTGGAGTCCTAACAGGGGAGCTGTTTTTT
clone_size: -; d_call: TRBD1; j_call: TRBJ1-2; v_call: TRBV9; cdr3_aa: CASSVAFDQGDYTF; cdr3_nt: TGTGCCAGCAGCGTAGCTTTTGACCAGGGGGACTACACCTTC
clone_size: once; d_call: -; j_call: TRBJ1-1; v_call: TRBV7-8; cdr3_aa: CASSPQEFLRGPQAFF; cdr3_nt: TGTGCCAGCAGTCCCCAGGAGTTTCTCAGGGGCCCGCAAGCTTTCTTT
clone_size: once; d_call: -; j_call: TRBJ1-2; v_call: TRBV4-1; cdr3_aa: CASSQAGFNYGYTF; cdr3_nt: TGCGCCAGCAGCCAAGCGGGGTTTAACTATGGCTACACCTTC
clone_size: -; d_call: -; j_call: TRBJ1-2; v_call: TRBV9; cdr3_aa: CASSVATGGSHGYTF; cdr3_nt: TGTGCCAGCAGCGTAGCTACGGGGGGGTCTCATGGCTACACCTTC
clone_size: once; d_call: TRBD2; j_call: TRBJ2-7; v_call: TRBV11-2; cdr3_aa: CASSRYGGTPYEQYF; cdr3_nt: TGTGCCAGCAGCCGATACGGGGGGACCCCCTACGAGCAGTACTTC
clone_size: -; d_call: -; j_call: TRBJ2-1; v_call: TRBV3-1/TRBV3-2; cdr3_aa: CASSQDSYRYNEQFF; cdr3_nt: TGTGCCAGCAGCCAAGATTCGTACAGATACAATGAGCAGTTCTTC
clone_size: -; d_call: TRBD1; j_call: TRBJ2-7; v_call: TRBV27; cdr3_aa: CASSLLPTGSEQYF; cdr3_nt: TGTGCCAGCAGTTTATTGCCGACAGGGTCCGAGCAGTACTTC
clone_size: -; d_call: -; j_call: TRBJ2-7; v_call: TRBV27; cdr3_aa: CASTGTGVGEQYF; cdr3_nt: TGTGCCAGCACGGGCACGGGGGTTGGCGAGCAGTACTTC
clone_size: -; d_call: -; j_call: TRBJ2-7; v_call: TRBV12-3/TRBV12-4; cdr3_aa: CASSRGHEQYF; cdr3_nt: TGTGCCAGCAGCAGGGGCCACGAGCAGTACTTC
clone_size: -; d_call: -; j_call: TRBJ2-7; v_call: TRBV2; cdr3_aa: CASSKNRGFSYEQYF; cdr3_nt: TGTGCCAGCAGTAAAAACCGGGGCTTCTCCTACGAGCAGTACTTC
clone_size: -; d_call: TRBD2; j_call: TRBJ2-1; v_call: TRBV2; cdr3_aa: CASSGGQLAGARDEQFF; cdr3_nt: TGTGCCAGCAGTGGGGGACAACTAGCGGGGGCCCGCGATGAGCAGTTCTTC
clone_size: few; d_call: -; j_call: TRBJ1-6; v_call: TRBV19; cdr3_aa: CASSISREDSPLHF; cdr3_nt: TGTGCCAGTAGTATATCCAGGGAGGATTCACCCCTCCACTTT
clone_size: -; d_call: -; j_call: TRBJ1-2; v_call: TRBV12-3/TRBV12-4; cdr3_aa: CASSLPKNYGYTF; cdr3_nt: TGTGCCAGCAGTTTGCCCAAAAACTATGGCTACACCTTC
clone_size: -; d_call: TRBD1; j_call: TRBJ1-2; v_call: TRBV5-1; cdr3_aa: CASSPSPYAGGYGYTF; cdr3_nt: TGCGCCAGCAGCCCCTCCCCTTATGCAGGGGGCTATGGCTACACCTTC
clone_size: -; d_call: TRBD1; j_call: TRBJ1-1; v_call: TRBV6-5; cdr3_aa: CASSLHRGGNTEAFF; cdr3_nt: TGTGCCAGCAGTTTACACAGGGGTGGGAACACTGAAGCTTTCTTT
clone_size: -; d_call: TRBD1; j_call: TRBJ2-5; v_call: TRBV27; cdr3_aa: CASSPGQGMETQYF; cdr3_nt: TGTGCCAGCAGCCCAGGACAGGGGATGGAGACCCAGTACTTC
clone_size: -; d_call: -; j_call: TRBJ2-6; v_call: TRBV7-9; cdr3_aa: CASSLAFGASGANVLTF; cdr3_nt: TGTGCCAGCAGCTTAGCGTTTGGAGCCTCTGGGGCCAACGTCCTGACTTTC
clone_size: -; d_call: -; j_call: TRBJ2-5; v_call: TRBV7-2; cdr3_aa: CASLGGPRETQYF; cdr3_nt: TGTGCCAGCTTGGGGGGGCCTAGGGAGACCCAGTACTTC
clone_size: -; d_call: TRBD2; j_call: TRBJ2-7; v_call: TRBV28; cdr3_aa: CASSFSTLIAGDYEQYF; cdr3_nt: TGTGCCAGCAGTTTTTCCACCCTCATAGCGGGGGACTACGAGCAGTACTTC
clone_size: -; d_call: -; j_call: TRBJ1-5; v_call: TRBV10-3; cdr3_aa: CAAAGQIYQPQHF; cdr3_nt: TGTGCCGCGGCCGGGCAGATTTATCAGCCCCAGCATTTT
clone_size: -; d_call: -; j_call: TRBJ2-3; v_call: TRBV7-2; cdr3_aa: CASGGGPTDTQYF; cdr3_nt: TGTGCCAGCGGCGGGGGCCCCACAGATACGCAGTATTTT
clone_size: once; d_call: TRBD2; j_call: TRBJ2-3; v_call: TRBV25-1; cdr3_aa: CASSSSGGSTDTQYF; cdr3_nt: TGTGCCAGCAGTTCTAGCGGGGGGTCCACAGATACGCAGTATTTT
clone_size: -; d_call: -; j_call: TRBJ1-1; v_call: TRBV6-5; cdr3_aa: CASSYTFRNTEAFF; cdr3_nt: TGTGCCAGCAGTTACACTTTCCGGAACACTGAAGCTTTCTTT
clone_size: -; d_call: -; j_call: TRBJ1-3; v_call: TRBV11-2; cdr3_aa: CASSFSAGNTIYF; cdr3_nt: TGTGCCAGCAGCTTCTCCGCAGGAAACACCATATATTTT
clone_size: -; d_call: -; j_call: TRBJ1-1; v_call: TRBV6-5; cdr3_aa: CASRITQDDEAFF; cdr3_nt: TGTGCCAGTAGAATTACCCAGGACGACGAAGCTTTCTTT
clone_size: -; d_call: -; j_call: TRBJ1-3; v_call: TRBV7-9; cdr3_aa: CASSRTVSGNTIYF; cdr3_nt: TGTGCCAGCAGCCGGACAGTCTCTGGAAACACCATATATTTT
clone_size: once; d_call: -; j_call: TRBJ1-1; v_call: TRBV5-1; cdr3_aa: CASSQGVGDTEAFF; cdr3_nt: TGCGCCAGCAGCCAGGGCGTTGGGGACACTGAAGCTTTCTTT
clone_size: -; d_call: -; j_call: TRBJ2-7; v_call: TRBV2; cdr3_aa: CASTRPELGVYEQYF; cdr3_nt: TGTGCCAGCACCCGACCGGAGCTGGGGGTCTACGAGCAGTACTTC
clone_size: -; d_call: TRBD1; j_call: TRBJ2-1; v_call: TRBV10-3; cdr3_aa: CAISPGGTYNEQFF; cdr3_nt: TGTGCCATCAGTCCAGGGGGTACCTACAATGAGCAGTTCTTC
clone_size: -; d_call: TRBD1; j_call: TRBJ2-2; v_call: TRBV7-9; cdr3_aa: CAYSGTGPRKNTGELFF; cdr3_nt: TGTGCCTATTCGGGGACAGGGCCCCGCAAGAACACCGGGGAGCTGTTTTTT
clone_size: many; d_call: -; j_call: TRBJ2-7; v_call: TRBV25-1; cdr3_aa: CASSDRQDEQYF; cdr3_nt: TGTGCCAGCAGTGATCGTCAGGACGAGCAGTACTTC
clone_size: -; d_call: -; j_call: TRBJ1-3; v_call: TRBV2; cdr3_aa: CASSEQGFGNTIYF; cdr3_nt: TGTGCCAGCAGTGAACAGGGCTTCGGAAACACCATATATTTT